A single sample gave rise to the 29 T cell receptor beta chains below, sequenced in a study of T-cell reconstitution after alpha-beta-depleted transplantation in children. The TCRbeta library incorporated unique molecular identifiers. A single record per CDR3 protein comes from TCRdb applying MiXCR to the PCR reads. Of around 250,000 distinct CDR3 sequences listed, 9.9% are singletons. The sequencing used PBMCs from the stem cell graft donor, collected from the stem cell graft. These TCRs come from a human donor who donated a stem cell graft to a child with SCID.

V and J are TRBV5-6 and TRBJ1-4; TRBD1 might be the D (5 bases). The CDR3 consists of 14 residues. Germline values: CDR1 SGHDT, CDR2 YYEEEE. Trimming left V 4 bases short and J 7 bases short, with 14 bases between. The CDR3 DNA reads TGTGCCAGCAGCGCACCGGGACGAGCTGAAAAACTGTTTTTT. It translates to CASSAPGRAEKLFF. The full variable domain, with the rest looked up from reference TRBV5-6 and TRBJ1-4, is DAGVTQSPTHLIKTRGQQVTLRCSPKSGHDTVSWYQQALGQGPQFIFQYYEEEERQRGNFPDRFSGHQFPNYSSELNVNALLLGDSALYLCASSAPGRAEKLFFGSGTQLSVL.

The chain links TRBV3-1 to TRBJ1-2; 8 nucleotides align to TRBD1. V lost 6 bases, J lost 7 bases, and 10 bases stayed unmatched. CDR3 length: 14 residues. CDR1 LGHDT and CDR2 YNNKEL come from the germline V gene (reference sequence). CDR3 nucleotide sequence: TGTGCCAGCAGAGCATCGACAGGGGCACTTGGCTACACCTTC. As protein: CASRASTGALGYTF.

There are a few counts of this clonotype. This chain links TRBV4-2 with TRBJ2-7, with D possibly matching TRBD2 (7 bases). CDR1 and CDR2 from the germline V gene are LGHNA and YNFKEQ. V was cut by 6 bases and J by 7 bases, with 19 bases left in between. This CDR3 is 14 amino acids long. CDR3 DNA sequence: TGTGCCAGCAGTGTCATGGGGGGGCCAGGAGAGCAGTACTTC. Translated: CASSVMGGPGEQYF.

The chain couples TRBV3-1 to TRBJ2-1, with D perhaps TRBD2 (7 bases). Per the germline V gene, CDR1 is LGHDT and CDR2 is YNNKEL (reference sequence). The CDR3 has 19 amino acids. Between the trimmed V and J ends, which lost 8 bases and 7 bases, there was a span of 33 bases. The CDR3 DNA is TGTGCCAGCTGTTTTCAGGTCTCCTGGCGGGGGCCTGGGAGGAATGAGCAGTTCTTC. It specifies CASCFQVSWRGPGRNEQFF.

The chain employs TRBV27 and TRBJ1-5; 7 bases are a match to TRBD1. The V segment lost 4 bases and the J segment 4 bases; nucleotides outside the gene matches: 10. CDR3 length: 16 amino acids. Germline V gene sequence: CDR1 MNHEY, CDR2 SMNVEV (reference sequence). CDR3 region: CASSSMTGWKNQPQHF. The CDR3 nucleotides are TGTGCCAGCAGTTCGATGACAGGGTGGAAAAATCAGCCCCAGCATTTT.

In this sample, this clonotype turned up a few times. V usage is TRBV12-3 or TRBV12-4 and J usage is TRBJ2-7; 12 bases match TRBD1. Losses at the gene ends were 6 bases for V and 6 bases for J; bases not matched to a gene: 9. The CDR3 spans 15 residues. The CDR3 sequence: CASRVTGQGASEQYF. CDR3 sequence (DNA): TGTGCCAGCAGGGTAACGGGACAGGGGGCTAGCGAGCAGTACTTC.

About this clonotype itself: One junction end disagrees with the germline gene, perhaps due to a read error. This sequence joins TRBV7-6 and TRBJ1-1; a weak D match, TRBD1 (5 bases). CDR3 size: 14 residues. CDR1 SGHVS and CDR2 FNYEAQ come from the germline V gene. The CDR3 is CANSSRGANTVAFF. In nucleotides, the CDR3 is TGTGCCAACAGCTCAAGGGGCGCGAACACTGTAGCTTTCTTT.

This clonotype appeared a few times. This rearrangement joins TRBV4-2 to TRBJ2-1; weak D call: TRBD2 (5 bases). The CDR3 contains 15 residues. Germline CDR1 and CDR2: LGHNA and YNFKEQ. Trimming shortened V by 5 bases and J by 6 bases, and 17 bases separated the two germline ends. CDR3 sequence: CASSTRGDHSNEQFF. DNA of the CDR3: TGTGCCAGCAGCACCCGGGGAGATCACTCCAATGAGCAGTTCTTC.

This chain uses TRBV21-1 with TRBJ1-5; the table calls TRBD1, which could not be checked here. TRBV21-1 is an annotated pseudogene. CDR3 length equals 15 residues. The CDR3 loop reads CASSNGGTSNQPQHF. The CDR3 DNA follows: TGTGCCAGCAGCAATGGGGGGACTAGCAATCAGCCCCAGCATTTT.

The chain combines TRBV6-5 with TRBJ1-4; 9 bases match TRBD1. With V trimmed by 0 bases and J by 3 bases, 2 bases remained unmatched. Germline CDR1 and CDR2: MNHEY and SVGAGI. The CDR3 spans 16 residues. In DNA, the CDR3 is TGTGCCAGCAGTTACTCACAGGGGGCGTCTAATGAAAAACTGTTTTTT. It specifies CASSYSQGASNEKLFF.

This clonotype came up a few times. The chain combines TRBV5-1 with TRBJ1-4, with D tentatively TRBD1 (6 bases). The V and J ends lost 3 bases and 6 bases respectively, with 15 bases between them. The length of the CDR3 is 15 residues. Germline V gene data show CDR1 as SGHRS and CDR2 as YFSETQ. The CDR3 nucleotides read TGCGCCAGCAGCTGGGGGCGCCGGACCGATGAAAAACTGTTTTTT. Protein: CASSWGRRTDEKLFF.

This clonotype was seen repeatedly, ten times or more. J is TRBJ2-7 and V is TRBV5-1, with D perhaps matching TRBD1 (6 bases). Germline CDR1 and CDR2: SGHRS and YFSETQ. The CDR3 has 14 amino acids. The V end lost 5 bases, the J end lost 7 bases, and 19 bases lay between the germline ends. The CDR3 loop reads CASRTGRGYEEQYF. Written as DNA, the CDR3 is TGCGCCAGCAGGACAGGTAGAGGCTACGAGGAGCAGTACTTC.

Comments on this clonotype: An end of the junction does not agree with germline; a read error may underlie this. This rearrangement joins TRBV7-7 to TRBJ2-1, with D perhaps matching TRBD2 (5 bases). Germline values: CDR1 SSHAT, CDR2 FNYEAQ (reference sequence). This CDR3 has 13 residues. The CDR3 sequence: CASSPSGVSEQFF. CDR3 DNA sequence: TGTGCTAGCAGCCCGTCCGGGGTGAGTGAGCAGTTCTTC.

Here the CDR3 DNA reads TGCAGCGTTGAAGATGAGGGGGCCGGGCAGCCCCAGCATTTT. It is translated as CSVEDEGAGQPQHF. V gene TRBV29-1 combines with J gene TRBJ1-5; 7 positions agree with TRBD1. Germline-derived CDR1 and CDR2 are SQVTM and ANQGSEA. Trimming removed 0 bases from V and 7 bases from J; junction bases left unmatched: 6. The CDR3 contains 14 residues.

This clonotype came up many times. V and J are TRBV12-5 and TRBJ1-5; D remains ambiguous. Germline assignment: CDR1 LGHNT and CDR2 FRNRAP. Deletions cut 1 base from V and 6 bases from J, with 13 bases between. The CDR3 is made up of 15 amino acids. Here the CDR3 reads CASGLAQTRGQPQHF. The DNA of the CDR3 is TGTGCTAGTGGTTTGGCCCAGACTCGGGGTCAGCCCCAGCATTTT.

This clonotype showed up just a few times. The CDR3 region is CASKPNTGELFF. CDR3 DNA sequence: TGCGCCAGCAAACCGAACACCGGGGAGCTGTTTTTT. The chain is built from TRBV5-1 and TRBJ2-2; D is uncertain. Germline lookup yields CDR1 SGHRS and CDR2 YFSETQ. V was shortened by 6 bases and J by 0 bases, with 3 bases between the two germline ends. This CDR3 comprises 12 residues.

This clonotype was picked up many times. The J gene is TRBJ2-5, the V gene TRBV12-3 or TRBV12-4; D is unclear. This CDR3 comprises 15 residues. V gave up 6 bases and J gave up 4 bases, with 18 bases separating them. CDR3 coding DNA: TGTGCCAGCAGCGCTTCTCGTCCACTACTAGAGACCCAGTACTTC. It yields the protein CASSASRPLLETQYF.

This clonotype has more than one count but fewer than ten. The chain has TRBV9 and TRBJ2-7; weak D call: TRBD1 (5 bases). Germline V CDR1 and CDR2: SGDLS, YYNGEE. The CDR3 is 13 amino acids. With 0 bases removed from V and 5 bases from J, the gap between germline ends came to 9 bases. The CDR3 bases are TGTGCCAGCAGCGTAGGGGGCAGCGACGAGCAGTACTTC. Translating it yields CASSVGGSDEQYF.

This clonotype was counted ten times or more. This chain joins TRBV4-1 and TRBJ2-4; D is unclear. Trimming shortened V by 3 bases and J by 9 bases, and 15 bases separated the two germline ends. Germline CDR1 MGHRA, CDR2 YSYEKL. The CDR3 runs 14 residues. The CDR3 DNA sequence: TGCGCCAGCAGCCAGACGAGGCTCGGAAGCATTCAGTACTTC. It codes for CASSQTRLGSIQYF.

This clonotype was counted ten times or more. The chain joins TRBV18 to TRBJ1-1, with a tentative D call TRBD1 (5 bases). There are 14 residues in the CDR3. The germline V gene encodes CDR1 KGHSH and CDR2 LQKENI. The V and J ends lost 5 bases and 0 bases respectively, with 10 bases between them. The CDR3 DNA is TGTGCCAGCTCAAGACAGAGCATGAACACTGAAGCTTTCTTT. It encodes CASSRQSMNTEAFF.

CDR3 in amino acids: CASSLLIREPQHF. CDR3 bases: TGTGCCAGCAGTTTATTAATCCGTGAGCCCCAGCATTTT. This chain connects TRBV12-3 or TRBV12-4 to TRBJ1-5; D is unresolved. The CDR3 is 13 residues long. V was clipped by 2 bases and J by 8 bases, with 10 bases between them.

This clonotype was seen more than once but under ten times. The CDR3 is CATSSREGRAKNIQYF. Written as DNA, the CDR3 is TGTGCCACCAGCTCCCGCGAGGGGAGAGCCAAAAACATTCAGTACTTC. The chain combines TRBV15 with TRBJ2-4; possibly TRBD1 or TRBD2 for D (5 bases each). The CDR3 contains 16 residues. Germline CDR1 LNHNV, CDR2 YYDKDF (reference sequence). V was shortened by 5 bases and J by 0 bases, with 14 bases between the two germline ends.

This clonotype was seen more than once but under ten times. V usage is TRBV7-9 and J usage is TRBJ2-7; 7 bases align to TRBD1. The CDR3 contains 13 residues. Germline trimming cut 2 bases from V and 6 bases from J; bases unmatched to any gene: 4. From germline, CDR1 is SEHNR and CDR2 FQNEAQ (reference sequence). Here the CDR3 DNA reads TGTGCCAGCAGCTTAACGGACAGGTTCGAGCAGTACTTC. This gives the protein CASSLTDRFEQYF.

This clonotype was observed a handful of times. The rearrangement uses TRBV5-1 and TRBJ2-5; D is unclear. The CDR3 runs to 14 residues. Per germline, CDR1 SGHRS and CDR2 YFSETQ. V was cut by 1 base and J by 2 bases, with 9 bases left in between. For the CDR3, the DNA is TGCGCCAGCAGCTTGAATTCAGTACAAGAGACCCAGTACTTC. It yields the protein CASSLNSVQETQYF.

The chain combines TRBV2 with TRBJ2-5; TRBD2 aligns across 9 bases. The germline gives CDR1 SNHLY, CDR2 FYNNEI. V lost 11 bases to trimming and J lost 5 bases; unmatched junction nucleotides: 12. There are 14 residues in the CDR3. The CDR3, as DNA: TGTGCCGGGAGACTGCTAGCGGGGACGGAGACCCAGTACTTC. Translation gives CAGRLLAGTETQYF.

Comments on this clonotype: One end of the junction is discordant with germline, which a read error may explain. V gene TRBV6-5 combines with J gene TRBJ1-5; D remains unclear. The length of the CDR3 is 13 residues. Germline V gene lookup returns CDR1 MNHEY and CDR2 SVGAGI. This CDR3 is CAGSYSMHQPQHF. The CDR3 coding sequence is TGTGCCGGCAGTTACTCGATGCATCAGCCCCAGCATTTT.

Only a few counts were recorded for this clonotype. The rearrangement uses TRBV5-1 and TRBJ2-5; D is possibly TRBD2 (5 bases). This CDR3 contains 17 residues. From germline, CDR1 is SGHRS and CDR2 YFSETQ. Trimming cost V 3 bases and J 2 bases, with 20 bases left between them. In DNA, the CDR3 is TGCGCCAGCAGCTCCGGTTGGGGTAGCGACCTTCAAGAGACCCAGTACTTC. It encodes CASSSGWGSDLQETQYF. The full variable domain, with the rest looked up from reference TRBV5-1 and TRBJ2-5, is KAGVTQTPRYLIKTRGQQVTLSCSPISGHRSVSWYQQTPGQGLQFLFEYFSETQRNKGNFPGRFSGRQFSNSRSEMNVSTLELGDSALYLCASSSGWGSDLQETQYFGPGTRLLVL.

This chain links TRBV20-1 with TRBJ2-1; a weak D match, TRBD2 (5 bases). V gave up 3 bases and J gave up 4 bases, with 7 bases separating them. Germline loops: CDR1 DFQATT, CDR2 SNEGSKA (reference sequence). The CDR3 covers 12 residues. CDR3 sequence reads: CSASGKYNEQFF. The CDR3 DNA sequence: TGCAGTGCTAGCGGGAAATACAATGAGCAGTTCTTC.

This clonotype was recorded a few times. The V call is TRBV4-2, the J call TRBJ2-2; 7 bases match TRBD2. This CDR3 is built from 14 residues. Germline-derived CDR1 and CDR2 are LGHNA and YNFKEQ. After removal of 8 bases from V and 6 bases from J, the junction contained 9 bases not matched to a gene. The CDR3 sequence: CASGNGGTAGELFF. In DNA, the CDR3 is TGTGCCAGCGGGAACGGGGGGACCGCCGGGGAGCTGTTTTTT.